The 5 T cell receptor beta chains presented below share a single source sample, sequenced in a study of CD8 T cells in ankylosing spondylitis. TCRdb reanalysed the 5' RACE reads using MiXCR and keeps one entry per CDR3 protein. The table records roughly 220,000 distinct CDR3 sequences, more than 9% of them present only once. The sample taken for sequencing was blood, either unsorted or a sorted T cell fraction (not recorded which). These receptors were collected from a male donor with ankylosing spondylitis or in good health (not recorded which).

This clonotype showed up many times. V usage is TRBV20-1 and J usage is TRBJ2-3; either TRBD1 or TRBD2 may fit D (5 bases each). The germline CDR1 and CDR2 sequences are DFQATT and SNEGSKA (reference sequence). The CDR3 is 15 amino acids. Trimming took off 7 bases at V and 3 bases at J, with 20 bases between the two ends. The CDR3 sequence is CSDVGTISATDTQYF. The CDR3 DNA sequence: TGCAGTGATGTGGGGACCATTTCCGCGACAGATACGCAGTATTTT.

This clonotype was seen repeatedly, ten times or more. CDR3 sequence: CASSLFTGSNTGELFF. The CDR3 region has the DNA TGTGCCAGCAGCTTATTCACAGGGTCGAACACCGGGGAGCTGTTTTTT. The chain couples TRBV11-2 to TRBJ2-2; possible D gene TRBD1, 6 bases. With 2 bases removed from V and 0 bases from J, the gap between germline ends came to 10 bases. The CDR3 has 16 amino acids. In germline, CDR1 is SGHAT, CDR2 FQNNGV.

In this sample, this clonotype turned up many times. This chain links TRBV11-3 with TRBJ1-4, with D unresolved. In germline, CDR1 is SGHNT, CDR2 YENEEA. CDR3 length equals 19 residues. V was clipped by 3 bases and J by 1 base, with 21 bases between them. CDR3 in amino acids: CASSFPVLGSHLTNEKLFF. CDR3 in DNA: TGTGCCAGCAGCTTCCCAGTTTTGGGTTCCCATTTAACTAATGAAAAACTGTTTTTT.

This clonotype was detected ten times or more. The chain recombines TRBV27 with TRBJ2-1, with 7 bases fitting TRBD2. The CDR3 has 15 residues. Trimming removed 0 bases from V and 7 bases from J; junction bases left unmatched: 6. Germline CDR1 reads MNHEY; CDR2 reads SMNVEV (reference sequence). The CDR3: CASSLSLGGVNEQFF. CDR3 DNA sequence: TGTGCCAGCAGTTTATCTTTGGGAGGGGTAAATGAGCAGTTCTTC.

The rearrangement joins TRBV12-3 or TRBV12-4 to TRBJ2-7; D is ambiguous. The length of the CDR3 is 17 residues. Trimming shortened V by 3 bases and J by 1 base, and 19 bases separated the two germline ends. DNA for the CDR3: TGTGCCAGCAGTTTTCGTTCGGCAGGCCGGGCATCCTACGAGCAGTACTTC. Translation: CASSFRSAGRASYEQYF.